This section outlines one T cell receptor beta chain sequence together with its context. The antigen is unknown. This entry belongs to a study of OX40 agonist ivuxolimab in advanced cancers. Whole-study context: Patients received ivuxolimab, an agonistic anti-OX40 (CD134) antibody. Patients were infused with ivuxolimab every 2 weeks at 0.01 to 10 mg/kg. Findings and caveats of the study: More expanded clones were seen, on average, in CD8+ T cells than in CD4+.

Germline loops: CDR1 SNHLY, CDR2 FYNNEI. The CDR3 spans 14 residues. Method: immunoSEQ multiplex PCR; TCRdb's copy keeps in-frame clones and lacks some. The sample yields 50,000 or so clones, nearly 90% seen once. Baseline was the first blood sampling point, followed by cycle 4 day 1 and cycle 7 day 1. The source of this sequence is an adult with an advanced solid tumor such as melanoma, head and neck, liver or kidney cancer. This chain links TRBV2 with TRBJ2-5; 10 bases are a match to TRBD1. The DNA end is more similar to TRBJ2-7, so the J call may be wrong. The sample in question was CD4+ or CD8+ T cells sorted from blood, obtained in a trial of the OX40 agonist ivuxolimab. The CDR3 DNA reads TGTGCCAGCAGTGGACGACAGGGGGCGCGCGAGCAGTACTTC. Translated, it gives CASSGRQGAREQYF.